This entry lists 18 T cell receptor beta chains sequenced from one sample in a study of tumor-infiltrating lymphocytes in primary liver carcinoma. The study extracted blood RNA from unsorted whole blood and also extracted germline DNA. cDNA specific to TCR beta was made from around 450 ng of total RNA, with a constant-region primer employed for priming. Three nested multiplex PCR rounds, a slightly modified ARM-PCR method, built the TCR beta libraries. The two initial PCR rounds, nine to eleven cycles each, used TRBV1-TRBV30 forward and C-beta reverse primers. TCRdb passed the multiplex PCR reads through MiXCR, listing each CDR3 protein once. The sample contains about 320,000 distinct CDR3 sequences, 60% to 80% of which appear only once. The sequencing input was peripheral blood. These receptors were obtained from a middle-aged man with primary liver carcinoma and hepatitis B virus infection.

This clonotype was recorded a few times. The chain employs TRBV24-1 and TRBJ1-5, with 7 bases identical to TRBD1. Germline CDR1 KGHDR, CDR2 SFDVKD. V was clipped by 4 bases and J by 4 bases; unmatched bases: 15. CDR3 length: 18 amino acids. The CDR3 DNA sequence: TGTGCCACCAGTGACCGTTCGGGGACAGAAAATAGTAATCAGCCCCAGCATTTT. It specifies CATSDRSGTENSNQPQHF.

About this clonotype: No conserved phenylalanine or tryptophan is present at the end of the CDR3, so a read error is the likely explanation. CDR3 nucleotide sequence: TGTGCCAGCACCCCGGGGGGCGAGGATTATGGCTACACCCTC. Translation: CASTPGGEDYGYTL. The chain uses TRBV12-3 or TRBV12-4 and TRBJ1-2, with D tentatively TRBD1 (6 bases). Trimming left V 7 bases short and J 5 bases short, with 17 bases between. The CDR3 consists of 14 residues.

This clonotype came up a few times. A much larger clone differs by one base, so this may be a read error. The chain is built from TRBV11-2 and TRBJ2-3, with D uncertain. Germline V CDR1 and CDR2: SGHAT, FQNNGV. Trimming removed 1 base from V and 6 bases from J, with 5 bases in between. This CDR3 spans 12 amino acids. The CDR3 DNA reads as TGTGCCAGCAGCTTAGTTGAGGATACGCAGTATTTT. Protein: CASSLVEDTQYF.

This clonotype was seen at least ten times. This sequence joins TRBV6-1 and TRBJ1-1; D remains ambiguous. The germline gives CDR1 MNHNS, CDR2 SASEGT. The V gene lost 11 bases and the J gene lost 0 bases, with 19 bases spanning the gap. The CDR3 length is 15 residues. The CDR3 DNA sequence: TGTGCCGGTACTCCCACCATCGGAATGAACACTGAAGCTTTCTTT. Residues: CAGTPTIGMNTEAFF.

The chain is built from TRBV2 and TRBJ1-1, with D unresolved. The CDR3 totals 13 residues. Germline V lookup: CDR1 SNHLY, CDR2 FYNNEI. Trimming stripped 4 bases from V and 4 bases from J, with 10 bases between. The chain's CDR3 is CASSAGEGTEAFF. DNA for the CDR3: TGTGCCAGCAGTGCCGGGGAGGGCACTGAAGCTTTCTTT.

This clonotype appeared many times. The gene calls are TRBV6-5 and TRBJ2-2; no clear D. Per germline, CDR1 MNHEY and CDR2 SVGAGI. V gave up 7 bases and J gave up 5 bases, with 5 bases separating them. The CDR3 runs to 11 residues. The CDR3 nucleotides are TGTGCCAGCACTACAACCGGGGAGCTGTTTTTT. This translates into CASTTTGELFF.

At least ten counts were recorded for this clonotype. The chain is built from TRBV4-1 and TRBJ2-3; perhaps TRBD2 as D (6 bases). The germline CDR1 and CDR2 sequences are MGHRA and YSYEKL. V was pared by 1 base and J by 3 bases, with 23 bases between. This CDR3 is built from 19 residues. This chain's CDR3 is CASSQVRAGMPVGTDTQYF. Here the CDR3 DNA reads TGCGCCAGCAGCCAAGTCCGCGCGGGAATGCCTGTCGGGACAGATACGCAGTATTTT.

The V and J genes are TRBV7-9 and TRBJ2-7, with 8 bases fitting TRBD1. Trimming cost V 4 bases and J 5 bases; bases outside gene matches: 19. The germline V gene has CDR1 SEHNR and CDR2 FQNEAQ (reference sequence). This CDR3 region has 18 residues. The CDR3: CASSSRDRLAPGQNEQYF. Written as DNA, the CDR3 is TGTGCCAGCAGCTCACGGGACAGGCTCGCCCCGGGGCAGAACGAGCAGTACTTC.

On this clonotype: One junction end does not reproduce the germline sequence, and a read error may be involved. This chain joins TRBV12-3 or TRBV12-4 and TRBJ2-2, with 7 bases that match TRBD1. The CDR3 consists of 18 residues. The CDR3 is CVSSFAVCQGANTGELFF. CDR3 DNA sequence: TGTGTCAGCAGTTTCGCAGTCTGCCAGGGGGCGAACACCGGGGAGCTGTTTTTT.

This clonotype was detected many times. The chain is built from TRBV5-1 and TRBJ2-5; 8 bases line up with TRBD1. The CDR3 runs to 14 residues. Germline trimming cut 5 bases from V and 7 bases from J; bases unmatched to any gene: 10. Germline V CDR1 and CDR2: SGHRS, YFSETQ. The DNA for the CDR3 is TGCGCCAGCAGGGAAGGACAGGGATTCGGGACCCAGTACTTC. Amino acid sequence: CASREGQGFGTQYF. The full variable domain, its missing parts supplied by reference TRBV5-1 and TRBJ2-5, is KAGVTQTPRYLIKTRGQQVTLSCSPISGHRSVSWYQQTPGQGLQFLFEYFSETQRNKGNFPGRFSGRQFSNSRSEMNVSTLELGDSALYLCASREGQGFGTQYFGPGTRLLVL.

Turning to this clonotype: One junction end does not reproduce the germline sequence, and a read error may be involved. V gene TRBV11-2 combines with J gene TRBJ2-1; no clear D gene. Germline V gives CDR1 SGHAT, CDR2 FQNNGV. The CDR3 is made up of 12 amino acids. The CDR3 bases are TGTGCCGGCAGCCCGGAGTACAATGAGCAGTTTTTC. Translated: CAGSPEYNEQFF.

The rearrangement links TRBV6-2 or TRBV6-3 to TRBJ1-1; 9 bases are a match to TRBD1. J gave up 4 bases and V 2 bases, and 8 bases lay outside the gene matches. The CDR3 is 16 residues long. Per the germline V gene, CDR1 is MNHEY and CDR2 is SVGEGT. The CDR3, as DNA: TGTGCCAGCAGTTACGAGACAGGGGGTTTGAGCACTGAAGCTTTCTTT. Translated: CASSYETGGLSTEAFF.

Note on this clonotype: At one end the junction does not follow the germline gene, possibly because of a read error. The rearrangement joins TRBV4-3 to TRBJ1-1; D remains unclear. The CDR3 length is 13 residues. Germline CDR1 reads LGHNA; CDR2 reads YSLEER. The CDR3 reads CASGRAMNTEVFF. The CDR3 DNA is TGCGCCAGCGGTCGTGCCATGAACACTGAAGTTTTCTTT.

At least ten counts were recorded for this clonotype. V gene TRBV6-2 or TRBV6-3 combines with J gene TRBJ1-5, with D possibly being TRBD1 (6 bases). The germline V gene has CDR1 MNHEY and CDR2 SVGEGT. The CDR3 spans 14 residues. V was clipped by 5 bases and J by 0 bases, with 8 bases between them. DNA for the CDR3: TGTGCCAGCAGTCTCAGGGGTAGCAATCAGCCCCAGCATTTT. Translated: CASSLRGSNQPQHF.

On this clonotype itself: This may arise from a read error, as a much more abundant clone is one base away. This chain uses TRBV10-3 with TRBJ2-2; D not certain. Per the germline V gene, CDR1 is ENHRY and CDR2 is SYGVKD. V was shortened by 0 bases and J by 7 bases, with 6 bases between the two germline ends. CDR3 length: 13 residues. The CDR3 nucleotides are TGTGCCATCAGTGAGTCGAAAGGCGGGGAGCTGTTTTTT. As protein: CAISESKGGELFF.

This clonotype was recorded many times. The V gene is TRBV4-1, the J gene TRBJ2-3; D is undetermined. Germline CDR1 and CDR2: MGHRA and YSYEKL. The CDR3 totals 15 residues. V gave up 5 bases and J gave up 0 bases, with 12 bases separating them. CDR3 DNA sequence: TGCGCCAGCAGCGCCCCGCCCCCAAGCACAGATACGCAGTATTTT. This encodes CASSAPPPSTDTQYF.

This clonotype was detected only a few times. A much larger clone differs from this one at a single base, so this may be a read error. CDR3: CSVDQGPYKQYF. As DNA, the CDR3 is TGCAGCGTTGATCAGGGGCCCTACAAGCAGTACTTC. The genes are TRBV29-1 and TRBJ2-7, with D perhaps matching TRBD1 (6 bases). Germline V lookup: CDR1 SQVTM, CDR2 ANQGSEA. The CDR3 spans 12 residues.

V and J are TRBV9 and TRBJ2-2, with 8 bases identical to TRBD1. After removal of 2 bases from V and 4 bases from J, the junction contained 1 base not matched to a gene. The CDR3 consists of 14 residues. The germline V gene encodes CDR1 SGDLS and CDR2 YYNGEE. The CDR3 nucleotides read TGTGCCAGCAGCGTCAGGGGGCTCACCGGGGAGCTGTTTTTT. Translation: CASSVRGLTGELFF.